Below, 30 T cell receptor beta chains from the same sample are listed, as sequenced in a study of T cells after yellow fever vaccination (dated by TCRdb to about 2019). Libraries were constructed by 5' RACE. This sample was sequenced with an Illumina HiSeq 2500. The raw public data were reprocessed by TCRdb itself: fastp quality trimming at Q25, MiXCR clonotype calling, in-frame beta chains only. A single entry per CDR3 protein holds the most common genes and DNA from its merged rows. For this sample there are more than 450,000 distinct CDR3 sequences; around a fifth appear just once. In total, the top ten clones hold approximately 16% of the sample. The sample's treatment or condition, from its label and the paper: live attenuated yellow fever vaccine strain. The specimen was PBMCs, collected roughly 20 days after the first yellow fever vaccination. These TCRs come from a man younger than 35 who received the YFV17D yellow fever vaccine.

V is TRBV4-2 and J is TRBJ2-4; D is tentatively TRBD1 or TRBD2 (5 bases each). CDR1 LGHNA and CDR2 YNFKEQ come from the germline V gene. Trimming took 4 bases from V and 4 from J, leaving 17 bases between them. The CDR3 has 16 amino acids. The CDR3 here is CASSPNLRDGKNIQYF. For the CDR3, the DNA is TGTGCCAGCAGCCCGAATTTACGGGACGGAAAAAACATTCAGTACTTC.

This clonotype came up a few times. The chain combines TRBV15 with TRBJ2-1; D is unresolved. CDR1 is LNHNV, CDR2 YYDKDF, per germline (reference sequence). The CDR3 extends over 15 amino acids. Trimming left V 7 bases short and J 4 bases short, with 17 bases between. CDR3 protein: CATTHDSVGYNEQFF. The CDR3 bases are TGTGCCACCACGCACGACTCGGTTGGGTACAATGAGCAGTTCTTC.

This clonotype was seen only a few times. This sequence joins TRBV2 and TRBJ2-7, with D possibly matching TRBD1 (6 bases). This CDR3 comprises 12 residues. The germline CDR1 and CDR2 sequences are SNHLY and FYNNEI. With 4 bases removed from V and 5 bases from J, the gap between germline ends came to 9 bases. CDR3 sequence: CASSVNRDEQYF. CDR3 bases: TGTGCCAGCAGTGTTAACAGGGACGAGCAGTACTTC.

This clonotype was seen more than once but under ten times. CDR3 loop: CASVASGGDTGELFF. The CDR3 nucleotides are TGCGCCAGCGTTGCTAGCGGGGGAGACACCGGGGAGCTGTTTTTT. The chain joins TRBV10-1 to TRBJ2-2; 10 bases agree with TRBD2. This CDR3 contains 15 residues. V was pared by 8 bases and J by 3 bases, with 6 bases of the junction left unmatched. CDR1 is WNHNN, CDR2 SYGVQD, per germline (reference sequence).

This chain connects TRBV6-1 to TRBJ1-2; the D is unclear. This CDR3 region has 14 residues. Deletions cut 6 bases from V and 5 bases from J, with 16 bases between. Germline loops: CDR1 MNHNS, CDR2 SASEGT. CDR3 coding DNA: TGTGCCAGCAGACCCGACCGAAGCGAGTATGGCTACACCTTC. Translating gives CASRPDRSEYGYTF.

This clonotype showed up just a few times. This chain joins TRBV6-2 or TRBV6-3 and TRBJ1-4, with D possibly TRBD1 on 5 matching bases. Germline CDR1 reads MNHEY; CDR2 reads SVGEGT. CDR3 length: 14 amino acids. Trimming shortened V by 6 bases and J by 6 bases, and 14 bases separated the two germline ends. The CDR3 sequence is CASRPFGGDEKLFF. CDR3 sequence (DNA): TGTGCCAGCAGACCTTTTGGAGGGGATGAAAAACTGTTTTTT.

This clonotype turned up a few times. The chain combines TRBV29-1 with TRBJ2-2; D gene uncertain. With 2 bases removed from V and 2 bases from J, the gap between germline ends came to 9 bases. The CDR3 covers 14 residues. CDR1 and CDR2 from the germline V gene are SQVTM and ANQGSEA. For the CDR3, the DNA is TGCAGCGTTGAATTGCCGGTTAACACCGGGGAGCTGTTTTTT. It specifies CSVELPVNTGELFF.

This clonotype was seen more than once but under ten times. The genes are TRBV5-1 and TRBJ1-4, with D unresolved. The CDR3 runs to 16 residues. V shed 4 bases and J shed 4 bases, with 17 bases lying between them. The V gene's germline CDR1 is SGHRS and CDR2 YFSETQ. The DNA for the CDR3 is TGCGCCAGCAGCGGGTCCCCGGAACAGCGTAATGAAAAACTGTTTTTT. This encodes CASSGSPEQRNEKLFF.

The chain couples TRBV28 to TRBJ2-5; D gene unclear. Germline V gene lookup returns CDR1 MDHEN and CDR2 SYDVKM. V dropped 7 bases and J dropped 7 bases, with 10 bases sitting between them. The CDR3 is 11 residues long. The CDR3 DNA is TGTGCCAGCATCAATTTGGGGACCCAGTACTTC. It yields the protein CASINLGTQYF. Complete variable domain (other parts from reference TRBV28 and TRBJ2-5): DVKVTQSSRYLVKRTGEKVFLECVQDMDHENMFWYRQDPGLGLRLIYFSYDVKMKEKGDIPEGYSVSREKKERFSLILESASTNQTSMYLCASINLGTQYFGPGTRLLVL.

This chain uses TRBV24-1 with TRBJ2-3, with D possibly being TRBD2 (5 bases). V dropped 9 bases and J dropped 2 bases, with 14 bases sitting between them. This CDR3 is built from 14 residues. Looked up from germline, CDR1 is KGHDR and CDR2 is SFDVKD. The CDR3 spells CATGSGDFTDTQYF. The DNA of the CDR3 is TGTGCCACCGGCAGCGGTGACTTCACAGATACGCAGTATTTT.

V is TRBV7-9 and J is TRBJ2-7, with 8 nucleotides matching TRBD1. Trimming at V came to 2 bases and at J to 5 bases, leaving 8 bases not matched to a gene. The CDR3 covers 15 residues. Germline-derived CDR1 and CDR2 are SEHNR and FQNEAQ (reference sequence). The chain's CDR3 is CASSLYSAGGNEQYF. Here the CDR3 DNA reads TGTGCCAGCAGCTTATACTCTGCAGGGGGCAACGAGCAGTACTTC.

The chain links TRBV5-1 to TRBJ1-1; tentatively, D is TRBD1 (5 bases). The CDR3 has 14 amino acids. CDR1 and CDR2 (germline): SGHRS, YFSETQ. The ends were cut back, 6 bases at V and 0 bases at J, with 12 bases in the middle. The CDR3 DNA reads TGCGCCAGCAACTTCGGGGGGATGAACACTGAAGCTTTCTTT. Translating gives CASNFGGMNTEAFF. The full variable domain, in which reference TRBV5-1 and TRBJ1-1 provide the parts outside the CDR3, is KAGVTQTPRYLIKTRGQQVTLSCSPISGHRSVSWYQQTPGQGLQFLFEYFSETQRNKGNFPGRFSGRQFSNSRSEMNVSTLELGDSALYLCASNFGGMNTEAFFGQGTRLTVV.

This chain joins TRBV3-1 and TRBJ2-7; D assignment may be TRBD1 or TRBD2 (5 bases each). The V gene lost 4 bases and the J gene lost 5 bases, with 12 bases spanning the gap. The CDR3 extends over 13 amino acids. Germline CDR1 reads LGHDT; CDR2 reads YNNKEL (reference sequence). The CDR3 coding sequence is TGTGCCAGCAGCCTCCGGGGCCCCCACGAGCAGTACTTC. This gives the protein CASSLRGPHEQYF.

This rearrangement joins TRBV4-2 to TRBJ2-3; the D gene could be TRBD1 or TRBD2 (5 bases each). Germline V CDR1 and CDR2: LGHNA, YNFKEQ. Trimming pared 4 bases from V and 1 base from J, leaving 33 bases between. CDR3 size: 22 residues. The CDR3 spells CASSRTYLLDSRHAGGTDTQYF. In nucleotides, the CDR3 is TGTGCCAGCAGCCGTACCTACCTACTCGACAGTCGCCACGCCGGGGGCACAGATACGCAGTATTTT.

The genes are TRBV18 and TRBJ2-3; unclear D gene. V dropped 3 bases and J dropped 4 bases, with 11 bases sitting between them. The length of the CDR3 is 14 residues. The germline V gene encodes CDR1 KGHSH and CDR2 LQKENI. The CDR3 spells CASSPDRVSDTQYF. The CDR3, as DNA: TGTGCCAGCTCACCGGATAGGGTATCAGATACGCAGTATTTT. Combining the CDR3 with reference TRBV18 and TRBJ2-3 gives the whole variable domain NAGVMQNPRHLVRRRGQEARLRCSPMKGHSHVYWYRQLPEEGLKFMVYLQKENIIDESGMPKERFSAEFPKEGPSILRIQQVVRGDSAAYFCASSPDRVSDTQYFGPGTRLTVL.

The chain links TRBV7-3 to TRBJ1-4; a weak D match, TRBD1 (5 bases). There are 15 residues in the CDR3. V was pared by 4 bases and J by 3 bases, with 12 bases between. Germline CDR1 and CDR2: SGHTA and FQGTGA. DNA of the CDR3: TGTGCCAGCAGCTCCCAGGGTGGGCCTAATGAAAAACTGTTTTTT. This gives the protein CASSSQGGPNEKLFF.

This clonotype was detected only a few times. The V and J genes are TRBV6-5 and TRBJ2-3; 9 nucleotides align to TRBD2. Germline V CDR1 and CDR2: MNHEY, SVGAGI. Trimming at V came to 1 base and at J to 7 bases, leaving 6 bases not matched to a gene. The CDR3 is 15 amino acids. DNA for the CDR3: TGTGCCAGCAGTTACTGGCGGGGGGGCTATTATACGCAGTATTTT. It yields the protein CASSYWRGGYYTQYF.

The chain has TRBV6-2 or TRBV6-3 and TRBJ2-7, with D possibly being TRBD2 (6 bases). Trimming stripped 3 bases from V and 1 base from J, with 16 bases between. The CDR3 totals 16 residues. Germline CDR1 MNHEY, CDR2 SVGEGT. The CDR3 nucleotides read TGTGCCAGCAGTTATCGCGCGGGGAAGGAGTCCTACGAGCAGTACGTC. Its protein is CASSYRAGKESYEQYV.

This clonotype has a handful of counts. CDR3 region: CASSEVGLFNQPQHF. CDR3 in DNA: TGTGCCAGCAGTGAAGTAGGATTATTCAATCAGCCCCAGCATTTT. This sequence joins TRBV2 and TRBJ1-5; D is unclear. The CDR3 sequence is 15 residues long. Trimming cost V 1 base and J 3 bases, with 10 bases left between them. The germline gives CDR1 SNHLY, CDR2 FYNNEI.

This clonotype showed up just a few times. The V and J genes are TRBV5-1 and TRBJ2-1; D perhaps matches TRBD1 (5 bases). CDR3 size: 16 residues. Trimming left V 4 bases short and J 1 base short, with 15 bases between. Per the germline V gene, CDR1 is SGHRS and CDR2 is YFSETQ. CDR3 DNA sequence: TGCGCCAGCAGCCCGGACCCAGGGTTGTCCTACAATGAGCAGTTCTTC. It translates to CASSPDPGLSYNEQFF. Looking up the rest from reference TRBV5-1 and TRBJ2-1 gives the full variable domain: KAGVTQTPRYLIKTRGQQVTLSCSPISGHRSVSWYQQTPGQGLQFLFEYFSETQRNKGNFPGRFSGRQFSNSRSEMNVSTLELGDSALYLCASSPDPGLSYNEQFFGPGTRLTVL.

This chain links TRBV25-1 with TRBJ2-5, with 9 positions matching TRBD2. The junction had 6 bases not matched to a gene; V was cut back by 2 bases and J by 5 bases. The CDR3 covers 15 residues. Germline assignment: CDR1 MGHDK and CDR2 SYGVNS. The CDR3 region is CASSEPGLARETQYF. Here the CDR3 DNA reads TGTGCCAGCAGTGAACCCGGACTAGCGCGGGAGACCCAGTACTTC.

The V gene is TRBV5-1, the J gene TRBJ1-2; 8 nucleotides agree with TRBD1. V lost 0 bases to trimming and J lost 4 bases; unmatched junction nucleotides: 5. This CDR3 comprises 15 residues. Germline CDR1 is SGHRS and CDR2 is YFSETQ. The CDR3 DNA is TGCGCCAGCAGCTTGGAACTGGGACAGGTCTATGGCTACACCTTC. Residues: CASSLELGQVYGYTF.

This rearrangement joins TRBV29-1 to TRBJ1-6; D is undetermined. V lost 1 base and J lost 10, with 8 bases in between. Germline CDR1 is SQVTM and CDR2 is ANQGSEA. The CDR3 contains 12 residues. CDR3 region: CSVEGWRSPLHF. As DNA, the CDR3 is TGCAGCGTTGAAGGTTGGCGGTCACCCCTCCACTTT.

The genes are TRBV6-5 and TRBJ2-4; 8 bases align to TRBD1. The junction had 7 bases not matched to a gene; V was cut back by 4 bases and J by 2 bases. The CDR3 length is 16 residues. Germline lookup yields CDR1 MNHEY and CDR2 SVGAGI. CDR3 sequence reads: CASSSTGVLSKNIQYF. CDR3 DNA sequence: TGTGCCAGCAGTTCGACAGGGGTTCTTTCCAAAAACATTCAGTACTTC.

This clonotype occurred a few times. The CDR3 sequence: CAIAWTRDRISYEQYF. The CDR3 DNA sequence: TGTGCCATCGCCTGGACGAGAGACAGGATCTCCTACGAGCAGTACTTC. The chain couples TRBV10-3 to TRBJ2-7; TRBD1 might be the D (6 bases). This CDR3 contains 16 residues. Deletions cut 8 bases from V and 0 bases from J, with 20 bases between. Germline V lookup: CDR1 ENHRY, CDR2 SYGVKD.

This chain connects TRBV4-3 to TRBJ1-5, with TRBD1 identical over 12 bases. The germline V gene encodes CDR1 LGHNA and CDR2 YSLEER. The J segment lost 5 bases and the V segment lost 0 bases, leaving 2 bases of the junction unmatched. The CDR3 has 16 amino acids. The CDR3 spells CASSQDGTGGHQPQHF. CDR3 coding DNA: TGCGCCAGCAGCCAAGATGGGACAGGGGGCCATCAGCCCCAGCATTTT.

As for this clonotype: Possible read error: a much larger clone is one base away. V is TRBV6-1 and J is TRBJ2-1; D remains ambiguous. This CDR3 is 13 amino acids long. Germline V gene sequence: CDR1 MNHNS, CDR2 SASEGT. As DNA, the CDR3 is TGTGTCAGCAGTGAAAGCTCCTACAATGAGCAGTTCTTC. Amino acids: CVSSESSYNEQFF.

This clonotype was seen only once. For the CDR3, the DNA is TGCAGTGCTACCTCGCTAGCGGGGGGGCCTTATCCTAATGAGCAGTTCTTC. It encodes CSATSLAGGPYPNEQFF. This rearrangement joins TRBV20-1 to TRBJ2-1; 12 bases match TRBD2. Germline V gene data show CDR1 as DFQATT and CDR2 as SNEGSKA (reference sequence). The CDR3 is 17 residues long. V lost 4 bases, J lost 7 bases, and 14 bases stayed unmatched.

This sequence joins TRBV6-2 or TRBV6-3 and TRBJ2-4, with D hard to call. CDR1 MNHEY and CDR2 SVGEGT come from the germline V gene. V lost 5 bases, J lost 6 bases, and 11 bases lay in between. The CDR3 is 13 amino acids. Written as DNA, the CDR3 is TGTGCCAGCAGTCCCGGATTGTTAAACATTCAGTACTTC. As protein: CASSPGLLNIQYF.

V usage is TRBV2 and J usage is TRBJ2-7; no clear D. The CDR3 has 13 amino acids. V was trimmed by 6 bases and J by 0 bases, leaving 9 bases between them. The germline V gene encodes CDR1 SNHLY and CDR2 FYNNEI. The CDR3 coding sequence is TGTGCCAGCAGGGGTCTTAGCTCCTACGAGCAGTACGTC. It is translated as CASRGLSSYEQYV.